Below are 2 T cell receptor beta chains sequenced from a single sample in a study of cytomegalovirus exposure and HLA in healthy donors listed by TCRdb under 2017. Library creation used the immunoSEQ multiplex PCR assay. For the multiplex PCR, a mixture combining 60 forward primers for TCR Vbeta segments and 13 reverse primers for TCR Jbeta segments was used. TCRdb took over this immuneACCESS table, retaining in-frame rearrangements with V and J assigned. Such tables are incomplete; in checked studies, under half of the missing clones stem from an unresolved V gene, and the remainder is unexplained. This sample holds around 210,000 clones; about 77% were observed only once. The ten biggest clones cover about 0.47% of the sample. The source material was PBMCs. The receptors were sampled from a boy aged 10-17 years in good health and CMV-seronegative.

This clone was seen a handful of times. The CDR3 DNA follows: TGTGCCATCAGTGGAGGGGGGGTTGGGACCCAGCATTTT. This encodes CAISGGGVGTQHF. The gene calls are TRBV10-3 and TRBJ1-5; TRBD1 is a possible D gene (6 bases). The CDR3 is made up of 13 amino acids. Germline-derived CDR1 and CDR2 are ENHRY and SYGVKD. Deletions cut 4 bases from V and 11 bases from J, with 15 bases between.

The J gene is TRBJ1-2, the V gene TRBV5-1; 8 bases line up with TRBD1. V dropped 4 bases and J dropped 4; count of bases not matched to a gene: 21. CDR3 length equals 19 residues. CDR1 and CDR2 (germline): SGHRS, YFSETQ. CDR3: CASSPVFLSGDRSLYGYTF. The CDR3 nucleotides read TGCGCCAGCAGCCCGGTGTTCCTCTCGGGGGACAGGAGCCTCTATGGCTACACCTTC.